These 28 T cell receptor beta chains share one sample of origin, sequenced in a study of PD-1 blockade in classical Hodgkin lymphoma. The table came from immunoSEQ multiplex PCR; TCRdb's copy has only in-frame clones and leaves some out. The sample records 10,000 to 15,000 clones, more than 65% being singletons. Each and every patient relapsed after autologous stem cell transplantation, and patients got differing brentuximab vedotin exposure. Thawed PBMCs supplied CD8+ T cells via magnetic negative selection. The sample here was CD8+ T cells from blood, taken at baseline. Every receptor here comes from a human donor with classical Hodgkin lymphoma.

The chain recombines TRBV5-6 with TRBJ1-1; 11 nucleotides match TRBD1. CDR1 and CDR2 from the germline V gene are SGHDT and YYEEEE. V shed 4 bases, J shed 5 bases, and the junction held 13 bases outside the gene matches. This CDR3 region has 17 residues. Written as DNA, the CDR3 is TGTGCCAGCAGCGGGTGGCCGGGACAGGGGGTGAGAACTGAAGCTTTCTTT. It codes for CASSGWPGQGVRTEAFF.

As DNA, the CDR3 is TGTGCCATCAGTGAGTCGATGGGGGTAGACTACGAGCAGTACTTC. Translated: CAISESMGVDYEQYF. The V call is TRBV10-3, the J call TRBJ2-7; D assignment may be TRBD1 or TRBD2 (5 bases each). The CDR3 consists of 15 residues. The V gene lost 0 bases and the J gene lost 3 bases, with 12 bases spanning the gap. Germline CDR1 ENHRY, CDR2 SYGVKD.

The chain recombines TRBV5-8 with TRBJ1-2; possibly TRBD1 for D (5 bases). Germline V gene lookup returns CDR1 SGHTS and CDR2 YDEGEE. V was pared by 4 bases and J by 3 bases, with 22 bases between. CDR3 length equals 17 residues. CDR3 protein: CASSPVIGAPKDYGYTF. CDR3 nucleotides: TGTGCCAGCAGCCCGGTTATTGGGGCCCCGAAGGACTATGGCTACACCTTC. The full variable domain, rest sourced from reference TRBV5-8 and TRBJ1-2, is EAGVTQSPTHLIKTRGQQATLRCSPISGHTSVYWYQQALGLGLQFLLWYDEGEERNRGNFPPRFSGRQFPNYSSELNVNALELEDSALYLCASSPVIGAPKDYGYTFGSGTRLTVV.

V gene TRBV18 combines with J gene TRBJ2-2; D may be TRBD2 (6 bases). Germline values: CDR1 KGHSH, CDR2 LQKENI. Trimming took 3 bases from V and 6 from J, leaving 14 bases between them. The CDR3 consists of 15 residues. The CDR3 DNA sequence: TGTGCCAGCTCACCGGCCGACAGCGGGTCCGGGGAGCTGTTTTTT. Protein: CASSPADSGSGELFF.

Written as DNA, the CDR3 is TGTGCCAGCAGCTTAGATCTTCAGGAAGAGACCCAGTACTTC. Protein sequence: CASSLDLQEETQYF. The chain links TRBV11-2 to TRBJ2-5, with unresolved D. Trimming left V 0 bases short and J 3 bases short, with 8 bases between. This CDR3 region has 14 residues. Germline CDR1 is SGHAT and CDR2 is FQNNGV.

J is TRBJ1-5 and V is TRBV27; perhaps TRBD1 as D (6 bases). The CDR3 loop spans 15 amino acids. Germline CDR1 reads MNHEY; CDR2 reads SMNVEV (reference sequence). V was cut by 5 bases and J by 5 bases, with 16 bases left in between. The CDR3 is CASSPTGKFDQPQHF. Written as DNA, the CDR3 is TGTGCCAGCAGTCCAACAGGGAAATTCGATCAGCCCCAGCATTTT.

This chain uses TRBV5-1 with TRBJ2-2; D possibly corresponds to TRBD1 (6 bases). Trimming removed 1 base at V and 1 base at J, with 8 bases between. This CDR3 is built from 15 residues. Per germline, CDR1 SGHRS and CDR2 YFSETQ. The DNA for the CDR3 is TGCGCCAGCAGCTTGTCACAGGGGAACACCGGGGAGCTGTTTTTT. Its protein product is CASSLSQGNTGELFF.

The J gene is TRBJ2-3, the V gene TRBV11-2; TRBD1 matches 7 bases. CDR3 size: 15 residues. From germline, CDR1 is SGHAT and CDR2 FQNNGV. The V gene end was trimmed by 5 bases and the J gene end by 5 bases; junction bases not matched to a gene: 10. CDR3 in amino acids: CASSPSGGRGDTQYF. DNA of the CDR3: TGTGCCAGCAGCCCGTCAGGGGGTCGGGGAGATACGCAGTATTTT.

The V and J genes are TRBV27 and TRBJ2-5; D is perhaps TRBD2 (6 bases). Germline CDR1 MNHEY, CDR2 SMNVEV (reference sequence). Trimming left V 4 bases short and J 4 bases short, with 10 bases between. The CDR3 extends over 13 amino acids. The CDR3 protein is CASSSEGAETQYF. The CDR3 DNA reads TGTGCCAGCAGTTCGGAGGGCGCAGAGACCCAGTACTTC.

J is TRBJ2-5 and V is TRBV7-6; D not resolved. This CDR3 spans 13 amino acids. The ends were cut back, 2 bases at V and 11 bases at J, with 15 bases in the middle. Looked up from germline, CDR1 is SGHVS and CDR2 is FNYEAQ. The CDR3 DNA reads TGTGCCAGCAGCTTAACTTCCCCAAACGATCAGTACTTC. This codes for CASSLTSPNDQYF.

The chain carries TRBV19 and TRBJ2-4, with no clear D. Germline CDR1 reads LNHDA; CDR2 reads SQIVND (reference sequence). Deletions cut 4 bases from V and 4 bases from J, with 20 bases between. The CDR3 extends over 17 amino acids. As DNA, the CDR3 is TGTGCCAGTAGTACTTTAATTATAGGGAATCCGAAAAACATTCAGTACTTC. It yields the protein CASSTLIIGNPKNIQYF. The entire variable domain, with the rest obtained from reference TRBV19 and TRBJ2-4, is as follows: DGGITQSPKYLFRKEGQNVTLSCEQNLNHDAMYWYRQDPGQGLRLIYYSQIVNDFQKGDIAEGYSVSREKKESFPLTVTSAQKNPTAFYLCASSTLIIGNPKNIQYFGAGTRLSVL.

This clone was seen more than once but under ten times. This chain joins TRBV28 and TRBJ2-1; 7 nucleotides align to TRBD2. CDR1 MDHEN and CDR2 SYDVKM come from the germline V gene. This CDR3 has 11 residues. V was pared by 6 bases and J by 9 bases, with 2 bases of the junction left unmatched. The CDR3 sequence is CASSSGGEQFF. CDR3 DNA: TGTGCCAGCAGCTCGGGGGGTGAGCAGTTCTTC.

The rearrangement links TRBV29-1 to TRBJ2-2, with D uncertain. Trimming cost V 6 bases and J 7 bases, with 15 bases left between them. Per germline, CDR1 SQVTM and CDR2 ANQGSEA. This CDR3 contains 13 residues. The CDR3: CSVRLGSGGELFF. The DNA of the CDR3 is TGCAGCGTCCGATTGGGGTCCGGCGGGGAGCTGTTTTTT.

There are a few counts of this clone. The chain uses TRBV4-2 and TRBJ1-5; 7 bases fit TRBD1. V was clipped by 8 bases and J by 4 bases; unmatched bases: 8. CDR1 and CDR2 (germline): LGHNA, YNFKEQ. The CDR3 spans 14 residues. CDR3 in DNA: TGTGCCAGCGCCTCCGGGACAGAGAATCAGCCCCAGCATTTT. Its translation: CASASGTENQPQHF.

This clone was detected once. The V call is TRBV6-4, the J call TRBJ1-2; tentatively, D is TRBD1 (6 bases). CDR1 is MRHNA and CDR2 is SNTAGT in the germline V gene. Trimming stripped 5 bases from V and 5 bases from J, with 12 bases between. The CDR3 length is 13 residues. CDR3 loop: CASSTGNGYGYTF. CDR3 DNA sequence: TGTGCCAGCAGTACAGGGAATGGGTATGGCTACACCTTC.

CDR3 sequence reads: CASSQADSKAYEQYF. DNA for the CDR3: TGTGCCAGCAGCCAAGCCGACAGCAAGGCCTACGAGCAGTACTTC. The V gene is TRBV4-2, the J gene TRBJ2-7; tentative D call: TRBD1 (5 bases). Trimming cost V 1 base and J 2 bases, with 12 bases left between them. CDR3 length equals 15 residues. CDR1 and CDR2 from the germline V gene are LGHNA and YNFKEQ.

Comment on this clone: No DNA is shown, since the ends of the CDR3 on it are uncertain; the CDR3 is the one TCRdb lists. This CDR3 is CASSLRDSGQAGGHQETQYF. The chain uses TRBV28 and TRBJ2-5; the DNA was not used to check the table's D call, TRBD2. The CDR3 is 20 residues long, counting both termini. Germline lookup yields CDR1 MDHEN and CDR2 SYDVKM.

This rearrangement joins TRBV5-8 to TRBJ1-1; TRBD1 might be the D (6 bases). V lost 0 bases and J lost 0, with 12 bases in between. The CDR3 has 16 amino acids. Germline CDR1 is SGHTS and CDR2 is YDEGEE. In DNA form, the CDR3 reads TGTGCCAGCAGCTTGGTGTATGGGGACATGAACACTGAAGCTTTCTTT. This codes for CASSLVYGDMNTEAFF.

The chain joins TRBV19 to TRBJ1-5; D gene unclear. The length of the CDR3 is 15 residues. The V gene's germline CDR1 is LNHDA and CDR2 SQIVND (reference sequence). The V end lost 3 bases, the J end lost 3 bases, and 12 bases lay between the germline ends. CDR3 nucleotides: TGTGCCAGTAGTATTCGTCTCGGATACAATCAGCCCCAGCATTTT. Residues: CASSIRLGYNQPQHF.

This clone was counted between two and nine times. V gene TRBV9 combines with J gene TRBJ1-2; D gene uncertain. V lost 4 bases, J lost 2 bases, and 9 bases lay in between. Germline values: CDR1 SGDLS, CDR2 YYNGEE. The CDR3 sequence is 13 residues long. The DNA of the CDR3 is TGTGCCAGCAGCTTAGGGCAGAACTATGGCTACACCTTC. Translation: CASSLGQNYGYTF.

The rearrangement links TRBV7-6 to TRBJ2-3; 9 bases line up with TRBD2. The CDR3 has 17 amino acids. Germline-derived CDR1 and CDR2 are SGHVS and FNYEAQ. V shed 4 bases, J shed 6 bases, and the junction held 14 bases outside the gene matches. As DNA, the CDR3 is TGTGCCAGCAGCTCCCAGGGGAGCGGGGGGTGGCGGGATACGCAGTATTTT. This sequence encodes CASSSQGSGGWRDTQYF.

V usage is TRBV7-2 and J usage is TRBJ2-5; TRBD2 matches at 10 bases. CDR3 length: 17 residues. Trimming cost V 5 bases and J 7 bases; bases outside gene matches: 16. Germline CDR1 and CDR2: SGHTA and FQGNSA. The CDR3 reads CASSRPAVAGGPGTQYF. The CDR3 DNA sequence: TGTGCCAGCAGCCGGCCGGCGGTAGCGGGGGGCCCCGGGACCCAGTACTTC.

This clone appeared once. This likely reflects a read error, since a far larger clone is one base away. The chain couples TRBV1 to TRBJ2-7; the table gives TRBD1 as D, unverified against the DNA. TRBV1 is a documented pseudogene. This CDR3 region has 14 residues. As DNA, the CDR3 is TGCACCAGCAGCCAAGATACAGTCCCCTACCAGCAGTACTTC. Amino acid sequence: CTSSQDTVPYQQYF.

The chain carries TRBV30 and TRBJ2-5; 12 nucleotides align to TRBD1. TRBJ2-7 explains the end of the DNA better; the J call may be wrong. Germline V CDR1 and CDR2: GTSNPN, SVGIG (reference sequence). The CDR3 loop spans 14 amino acids. The CDR3 coding sequence is TGTGCCTGGAGTGTAGGGACAGGGGGCCTCGAGCAGTACTTC. The encoded protein is CAWSVGTGGLEQYF.

This clone was observed a single time. This rearrangement joins TRBV4-2 to TRBJ2-7, with D possibly matching TRBD1 (6 bases). The V end lost 1 base, the J end lost 2 bases, and 6 bases lay between the germline ends. Germline CDR1 and CDR2: LGHNA and YNFKEQ. The CDR3 sequence is 13 residues long. The CDR3 DNA reads as TGTGCCAGCAGCCAAGCAGGGGCCTACGAGCAGTACTTC. As protein: CASSQAGAYEQYF.

V and J are TRBV27 and TRBJ2-2; D gene unclear. The CDR3 length is 14 residues. The ends were cut back, 5 bases at V and 6 bases at J, with 13 bases in the middle. Germline values: CDR1 MNHEY, CDR2 SMNVEV (reference sequence). The CDR3 protein is CASSRTSGAGELFF. The CDR3 bases are TGTGCCAGCAGTCGGACCTCGGGCGCCGGGGAGCTGTTTTTT.

The chain combines TRBV10-3 with TRBJ2-1; TRBD1 matches 12 bases. The length of the CDR3 is 15 residues. Germline V CDR1 and CDR2: ENHRY, SYGVKD. The trim removed 0 bases at V and 10 bases at J, leaving 4 bases unmatched. DNA for the CDR3: TGTGCCATCAGTGAGTCGGGGACAGGGGGCAGCGAGCAGTTCTTC. This gives the protein CAISESGTGGSEQFF.

V and J are TRBV25-1 and TRBJ2-5; no clear D gene. V was trimmed by 11 bases and J by 4 bases, leaving 14 bases between them. Germline lookup yields CDR1 MGHDK and CDR2 SYGVNS. This CDR3 is 12 amino acids long. The DNA of the CDR3 is TGTGCCGTCTCCCCCCCCGGAGAGACCCAGTACTTC. This sequence encodes CAVSPPGETQYF.